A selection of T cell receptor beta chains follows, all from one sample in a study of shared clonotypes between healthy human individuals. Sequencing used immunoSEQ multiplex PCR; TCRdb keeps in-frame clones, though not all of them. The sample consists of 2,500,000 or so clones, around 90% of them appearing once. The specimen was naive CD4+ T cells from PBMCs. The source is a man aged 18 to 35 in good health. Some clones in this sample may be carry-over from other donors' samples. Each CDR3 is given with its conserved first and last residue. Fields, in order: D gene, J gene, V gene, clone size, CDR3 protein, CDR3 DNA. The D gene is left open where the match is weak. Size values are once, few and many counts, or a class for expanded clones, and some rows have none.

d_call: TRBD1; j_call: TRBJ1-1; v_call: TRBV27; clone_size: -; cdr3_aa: CASSSSQGTEAFF; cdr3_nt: TGTGCCAGCAGCTCTTCACAGGGGACTGAAGCTTTCTTT
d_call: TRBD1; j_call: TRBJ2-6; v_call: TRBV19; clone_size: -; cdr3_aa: CASIRTGMGSGANVLTF; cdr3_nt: TGTGCCAGTATCAGGACAGGAATGGGCTCTGGGGCCAACGTCCTGACTTTC
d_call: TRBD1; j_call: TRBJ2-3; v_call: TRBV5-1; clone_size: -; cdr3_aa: CASSQTGATDTQYF; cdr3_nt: TGCGCCAGCAGCCAGACAGGGGCCACAGATACGCAGTATTTT
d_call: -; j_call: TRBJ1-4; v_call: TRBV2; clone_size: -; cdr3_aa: CASTREGGGYEKLFF; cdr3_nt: TGTGCCAGCACCCGCGAGGGGGGCGGGTATGAAAAACTGTTTTTT
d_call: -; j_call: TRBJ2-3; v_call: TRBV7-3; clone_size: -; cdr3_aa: CASSLTGADTQYF; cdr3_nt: TGTGCCAGCAGCTTAACGGGAGCAGATACGCAGTATTTT
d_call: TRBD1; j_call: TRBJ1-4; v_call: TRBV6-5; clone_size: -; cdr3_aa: CASSLKGQGREKLFF; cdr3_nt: TGTGCCAGCAGTTTGAAGGGACAGGGGCGTGAAAAACTGTTTTTT
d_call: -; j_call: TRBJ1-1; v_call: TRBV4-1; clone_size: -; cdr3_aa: CASSQPRGTEAFF; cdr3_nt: TGCGCCAGCAGCCAGCCGAGGGGCACTGAAGCTTTCTTT
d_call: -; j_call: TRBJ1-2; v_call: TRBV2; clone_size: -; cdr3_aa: CASTLGGYGYTF; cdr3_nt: TGTGCCAGCACCCTTGGGGGCTATGGCTACACCTTC
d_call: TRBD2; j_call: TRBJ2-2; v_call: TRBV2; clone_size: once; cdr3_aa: CASWWGSGTTTGELFF; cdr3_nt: TGTGCCAGCTGGTGGGGTAGCGGGACAACAACCGGGGAGCTGTTTTTT
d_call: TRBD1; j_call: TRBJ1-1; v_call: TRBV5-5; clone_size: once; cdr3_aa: CASSSAGGYTEAFF; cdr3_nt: TGTGCCAGCAGCTCAGCAGGGGGCTACACTGAAGCTTTCTTT
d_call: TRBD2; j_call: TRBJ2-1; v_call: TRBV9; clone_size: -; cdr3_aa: CASSSPRSGGSSYNEQFF; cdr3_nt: TGTGCCAGCAGCTCCCCTCGTTCGGGGGGGAGCTCCTACAATGAGCAGTTCTTC
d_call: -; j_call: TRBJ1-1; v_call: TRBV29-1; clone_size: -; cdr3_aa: CSVDRGNEAFF; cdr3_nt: TGCAGCGTTGACAGGGGCAATGAAGCTTTCTTT
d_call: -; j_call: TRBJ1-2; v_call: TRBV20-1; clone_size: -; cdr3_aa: CSARVAYGYTF; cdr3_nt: TGCAGTGCTAGAGTCGCCTATGGCTACACCTTC
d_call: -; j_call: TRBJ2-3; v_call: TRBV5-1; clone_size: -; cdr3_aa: CASSQGLTTDTQYF; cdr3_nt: TGCGCCAGCAGCCAGGGACTGACCACAGATACGCAGTATTTT
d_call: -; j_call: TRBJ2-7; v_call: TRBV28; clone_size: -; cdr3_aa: CASKVGGLNEQYF; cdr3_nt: TGTGCCAGCAAGGTAGGGGGGCTCAACGAGCAGTACTTC
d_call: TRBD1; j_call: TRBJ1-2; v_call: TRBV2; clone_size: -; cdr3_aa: CASSERGTEYANYGYTF; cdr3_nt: TGTGCCAGCAGTGAACGGGGGACAGAATACGCTAACTATGGCTACACCTTC
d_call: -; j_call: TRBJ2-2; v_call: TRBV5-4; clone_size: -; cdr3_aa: CASRGRRTGELFF; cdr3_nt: TGTGCCAGCAGGGGGCGTCGGACCGGGGAGCTGTTTTTT
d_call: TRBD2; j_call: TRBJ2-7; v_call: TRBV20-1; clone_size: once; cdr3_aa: CSARGNGRTLF; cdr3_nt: TGCAGTGCTCGAGGAAACGGGAGGACACTCTTC
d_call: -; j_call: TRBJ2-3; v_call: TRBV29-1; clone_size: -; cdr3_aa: CSVALRGRAPGLTDTQYF; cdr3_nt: TGCAGCGTTGCTCTTAGGGGGAGGGCCCCAGGACTCACAGATACGCAGTATTTT
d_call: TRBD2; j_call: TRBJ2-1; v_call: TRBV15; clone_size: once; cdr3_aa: CATSRGLAGDGNEQFF; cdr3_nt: TGTGCCACCAGCAGAGGACTAGCGGGAGACGGAAATGAGCAGTTCTTC
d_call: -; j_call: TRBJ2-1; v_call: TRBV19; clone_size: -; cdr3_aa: CASSIARTSPYNEQFF; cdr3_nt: TGTGCCAGTAGTATCGCTAGGACATCTCCCTACAATGAGCAGTTCTTC
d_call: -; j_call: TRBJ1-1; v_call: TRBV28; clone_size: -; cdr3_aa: CASSLLGGAGRLNTEAFF; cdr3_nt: TGTGCCAGCAGTTTATTGGGGGGGGCTGGCAGATTAAACACTGAAGCTTTCTTT
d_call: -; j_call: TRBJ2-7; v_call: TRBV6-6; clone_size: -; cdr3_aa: CASSFRAAGSEQYF; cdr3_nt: TGTGCCAGCAGTTTCCGGGCAGCTGGGAGCGAGCAGTACTTC
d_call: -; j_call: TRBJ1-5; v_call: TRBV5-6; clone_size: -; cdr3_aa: CASSLAGEGVDLRPQHF; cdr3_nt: TGTGCCAGCAGCTTGGCCGGGGAGGGAGTTGATCTTAGGCCCCAGCATTTT
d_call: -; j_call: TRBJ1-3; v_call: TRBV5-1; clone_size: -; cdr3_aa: CASSPLQDGPAASGNTIYF; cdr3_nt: TGCGCCAGCAGCCCGCTACAGGACGGACCCGCCGCGTCGGGAAACACCATATATTTT
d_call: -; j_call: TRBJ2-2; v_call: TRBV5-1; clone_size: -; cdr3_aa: CASSLLMVGELFF; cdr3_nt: TGCGCCAGCAGCCTCCTTATGGTCGGGGAGCTGTTTTTT
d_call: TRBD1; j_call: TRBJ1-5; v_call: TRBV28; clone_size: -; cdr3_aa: CASSLWGDRGLAQHF; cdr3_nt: TGTGCCAGCAGTTTATGGGGGGACAGGGGGTTGGCCCAGCATTTT
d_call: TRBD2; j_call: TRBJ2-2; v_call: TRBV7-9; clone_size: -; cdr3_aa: CASSLRLAGNTGELFF; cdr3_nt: TGTGCCAGCAGCCTAAGGCTAGCGGGAAACACCGGGGAGCTGTTTTTT
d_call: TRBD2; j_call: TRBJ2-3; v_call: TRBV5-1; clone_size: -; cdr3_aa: CASSRLSGSPDTQYF; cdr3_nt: TGCGCCAGCAGCAGACTTAGCGGGAGTCCAGATACGCAGTATTTT
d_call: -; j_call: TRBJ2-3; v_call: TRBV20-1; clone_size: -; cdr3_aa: CSATWTDTQYF; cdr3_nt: TGCAGTGCGACCTGGACAGATACGCAGTATTTT
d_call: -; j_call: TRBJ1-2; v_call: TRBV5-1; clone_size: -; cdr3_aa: CASSRRSESNYGYTF; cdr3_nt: TGCGCCAGCAGTCGTCGATCGGAGTCCAACTATGGCTACACCTTC
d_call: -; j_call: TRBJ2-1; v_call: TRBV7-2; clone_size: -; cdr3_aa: CASSPTGHHGLRFF; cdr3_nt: TGTGCCAGCAGCCCCACTGGGCACCACGGGCTTCGGTTCTTC
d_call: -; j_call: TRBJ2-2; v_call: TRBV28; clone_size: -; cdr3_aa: CASSFPSTPQGLFF; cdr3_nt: TGTGCCAGCAGTTTCCCATCGACACCCCAGGGGCTGTTTTTT
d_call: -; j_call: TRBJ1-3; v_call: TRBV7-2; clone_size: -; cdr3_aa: CASSLSFVPASGNTIYF; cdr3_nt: TGTGCCAGCAGCTTAAGTTTTGTGCCGGCCTCTGGAAACACCATATATTTT
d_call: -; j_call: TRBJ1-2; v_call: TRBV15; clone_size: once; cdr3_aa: CATSRDPQPLYGYTF; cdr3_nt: TGTGCCACCAGCAGAGATCCGCAGCCTCTCTATGGCTACACCTTC
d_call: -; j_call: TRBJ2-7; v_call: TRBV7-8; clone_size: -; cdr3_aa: CASSLGGSPYEQYF; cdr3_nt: TGTGCCAGCAGCTTAGGGGGCAGCCCCTACGAGCAGTACTTC
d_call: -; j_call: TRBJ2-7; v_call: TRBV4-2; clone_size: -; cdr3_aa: CASSQDGGTYEQYF; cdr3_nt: TGTGCCAGCAGCCAAGACGGCGGCACCTACGAGCAGTACTTC
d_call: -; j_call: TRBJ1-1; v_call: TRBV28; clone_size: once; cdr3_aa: CASSTESRSTEAFF; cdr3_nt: TGTGCCAGCAGCACCGAATCAAGGAGCACTGAAGCTTTCTTT
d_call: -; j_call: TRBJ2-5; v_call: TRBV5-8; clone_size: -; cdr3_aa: CASSGRTEETQYF; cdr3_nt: TGTGCCAGCAGCGGGAGGACAGAAGAGACCCAGTACTTC
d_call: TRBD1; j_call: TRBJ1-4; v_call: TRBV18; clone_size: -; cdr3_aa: CASSRQGGPNEKLFF; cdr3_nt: TGTGCCAGCTCGCGACAGGGTGGGCCTAATGAAAAACTGTTTTTT
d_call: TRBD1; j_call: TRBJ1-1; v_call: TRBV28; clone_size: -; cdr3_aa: CAIQTGAPITEAFF; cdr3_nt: TGTGCCATCCAAACAGGGGCGCCTATCACTGAAGCTTTCTTT
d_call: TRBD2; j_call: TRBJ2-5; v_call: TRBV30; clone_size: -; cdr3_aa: CAWSVGLAGETQYF; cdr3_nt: TGTGCCTGGAGTGTCGGACTAGCGGGAGAGACCCAGTACTTC
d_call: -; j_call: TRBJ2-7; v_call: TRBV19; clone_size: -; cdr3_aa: CASSIVDTRTEQYF; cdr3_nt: TGTGCCAGTAGTATAGTGGACACCCGCACGGAGCAGTACTTC